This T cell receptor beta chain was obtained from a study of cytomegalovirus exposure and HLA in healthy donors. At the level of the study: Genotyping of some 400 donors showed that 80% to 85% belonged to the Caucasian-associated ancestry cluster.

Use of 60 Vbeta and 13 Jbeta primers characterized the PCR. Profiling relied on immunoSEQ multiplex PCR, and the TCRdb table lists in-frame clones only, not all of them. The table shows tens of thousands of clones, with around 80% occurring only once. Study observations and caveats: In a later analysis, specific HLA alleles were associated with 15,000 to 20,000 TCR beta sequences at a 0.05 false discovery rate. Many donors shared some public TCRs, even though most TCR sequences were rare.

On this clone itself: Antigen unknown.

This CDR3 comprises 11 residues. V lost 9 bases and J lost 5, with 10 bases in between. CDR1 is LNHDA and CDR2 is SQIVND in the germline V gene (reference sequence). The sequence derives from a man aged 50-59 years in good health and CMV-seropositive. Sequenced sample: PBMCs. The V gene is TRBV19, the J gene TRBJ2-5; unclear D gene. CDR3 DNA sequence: TGTGCCAGCACCTCCGGGGAGACCCAGTACTTC. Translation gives CASTSGETQYF. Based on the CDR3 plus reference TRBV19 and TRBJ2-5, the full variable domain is DGGITQSPKYLFRKEGQNVTLSCEQNLNHDAMYWYRQDPGQGLRLIYYSQIVNDFQKGDIAEGYSVSREKKESFPLTVTSAQKNPTAFYLCASTSGETQYFGPGTRLLVL.